Listed below are T cell receptor beta chains from one sample, sequenced in a study of T cell responses to AZD1222 COVID-19 vaccine. The method was immunoSEQ multiplex PCR; TCRdb's version includes in-frame clones alone and lacks a portion of them. The sample comprises 120,000 or so clones, roughly 82% of which are singletons, and about 27% rests with the top ten. The material was peripheral blood, obtained 28 days after the second AZD1222 dose. The receptor source for this set is an adult who received the AZD1222 COVID-19 vaccine. The CDR3 runs from the conserved cysteine through the conserved F or W. D genes are given only for firm matches. Clone size is not always given. Where it is, it says once, few, many or a class for expanded clones.

>16|TRBJ2-7|once|TRBV28|TRBD1
CASSLGGTGSFYEQYF
TGTGCCAGCAGTTTAGGAGGGACAGGGAGTTTCTACGAGCAGTACTTC
>13|TRBJ2-2|-|TRBV2|-
CASSSWGHRELFF
TGTGCCAGCAGTTCCTGGGGGCACCGGGAGCTGTTTTTT
>14|TRBJ2-7|-|TRBV18|-
CASSPARGTYEQYF
TGTGCCAGCTCACCGGCCAGGGGAACCTACGAGCAGTACTTC
>21|TRBJ2-1|-|TRBV7-6|-
CASSLVWGGGEHTSSYNEQFF
TGTGCCAGCAGCTTAGTTTGGGGCGGCGGCGAACATACGAGCTCCTACAATGAGCAGTTCTTC
>14|TRBJ1-2|few|TRBV9|TRBD1
CASSVAGGNYGYTF
TGTGCCAGCAGCGTAGCAGGGGGTAACTATGGCTACACCTTC
>14|TRBJ2-2|-|TRBV2|-
CASSVIENTGELFF
TGTGCCAGCAGTGTCATCGAGAACACCGGGGAGCTGTTTTTT
>13|TRBJ1-5|-|TRBV19|-
CASSIGRDQPQHF
TGTGCCAGTAGTATAGGACGGGATCAGCCCCAGCATTTT
>15|TRBJ1-1|few|TRBV3-1/TRBV3-2|-
CASSQEPDWNTEAFF
TGTGCCAGCAGCCAAGAACCCGATTGGAACACTGAAGCTTTCTTT
>18|TRBJ2-5|-|TRBV11-3|TRBD2
CASSSPGLAGKGKETQYF
TGTGCCAGCAGCTCGCCGGGACTAGCGGGGAAGGGGAAAGAGACCCAGTACTTC
>12|TRBJ1-2|-|TRBV7-2|-
CASSLGEGGYTF
TGTGCCAGCAGCTTAGGAGAGGGGGGCTACACCTTC
>14|TRBJ2-1|-|TRBV9|TRBD2
CASSASGGWAEQFF
TGTGCCAGCAGCGCAAGCGGGGGGTGGGCTGAGCAGTTCTTC
>18|TRBJ1-5|-|TRBV9|-
CASSVATGDGRWHPPQHF
TGTGCCAGCAGCGTAGCTACTGGGGATGGGAGGTGGCATCCGCCCCAGCATTTT
>15|TRBJ1-2|-|TRBV7-2|TRBD1
CASSLGDRANYGYTF
TGTGCCAGCAGCCTGGGGGACAGGGCAAACTATGGCTACACCTTC
>16|TRBJ2-1|few|TRBV5-1|TRBD2
CASRTQGLAGGNEQFF
TGCGCCAGCAGGACACAAGGACTAGCGGGGGGGAATGAGCAGTTCTTC
>16|TRBJ2-3|-|TRBV7-9|TRBD2
CASSFSSSGSSDTQYF
TGTGCCAGCAGCTTTTCGTCTAGCGGGTCTTCAGATACGCAGTATTTT
>11|TRBJ2-2|-|TRBV5-8|-
CASSLLGELFF
TGTGCCAGCAGCCTCCTGGGGGAGCTGTTTTTT
>17|TRBJ1-4|-|TRBV15|TRBD1
CATSRDRGQAEREKLFF
TGTGCCACCAGCAGAGACCGGGGACAGGCTGAGCGGGAAAAACTGTTTTTT
>12|TRBJ1-1|-|TRBV12-3/TRBV12-4|-
CASSYLNTEAFF
TGTGCCAGCAGTTATTTGAACACTGAAGCTTTCTTT
>13|TRBJ1-3|-|TRBV28|-
CAIETSSGNTIYF
TGTGCCATTGAAACGAGCTCTGGAAACACCATATATTTT
>12|TRBJ2-1|-|TRBV10-1|-
CASSYSGNEQFF
TGCGCCAGCAGTTACAGTGGCAATGAGCAGTTCTTC
>13|TRBJ1-1|-|TRBV19|-
CASSMIGGTEAFF
TGTGCCAGTAGTATGATTGGGGGCACTGAAGCTTTCTTT
>12|TRBJ1-3|-|TRBV5-6|-
CASSSWGNTIYF
TGTGCCAGCAGCTCATGGGGAAACACCATATATTTT
>15|TRBJ1-2|-|TRBV5-1|-
CASSLAGTGSYGYTF
TGCGCCAGCAGCTTGGCCGGGACCGGATCTTATGGCTACACCTTC
>15|TRBJ2-7|-|TRBV4-3|-
CASSQVYTSVGEQYF
TGCGCCAGCAGCCAAGTCTACACGTCGGTGGGGGAGCAGTACTTC
>13|TRBJ1-1|-|TRBV2|-
CASTPGPNTEAFF
TGTGCCAGCACCCCGGGACCCAACACTGAAGCTTTCTTT
>14|TRBJ2-1|-|TRBV19|TRBD1
CASSGTGTNNEQFF
TGTGCCAGTAGTGGGACAGGTACCAACAATGAGCAGTTCTTC
>16|TRBJ1-6|-|TRBV5-6|-
CASSLRIGAYNSPLHF
TGTGCCAGCAGCTTGAGGATAGGGGCATATAATTCACCCCTCCACTTT
>12|TRBJ1-1|-|TRBV2|-
CASRPGATEAFF
TGTGCCAGCCGACCAGGGGCGACTGAAGCTTTCTTT
>14|TRBJ2-5|-|TRBV19|-
CASSINHAGETQYF
TGTGCCAGTAGTATAAACCACGCGGGGGAGACCCAGTACTTC